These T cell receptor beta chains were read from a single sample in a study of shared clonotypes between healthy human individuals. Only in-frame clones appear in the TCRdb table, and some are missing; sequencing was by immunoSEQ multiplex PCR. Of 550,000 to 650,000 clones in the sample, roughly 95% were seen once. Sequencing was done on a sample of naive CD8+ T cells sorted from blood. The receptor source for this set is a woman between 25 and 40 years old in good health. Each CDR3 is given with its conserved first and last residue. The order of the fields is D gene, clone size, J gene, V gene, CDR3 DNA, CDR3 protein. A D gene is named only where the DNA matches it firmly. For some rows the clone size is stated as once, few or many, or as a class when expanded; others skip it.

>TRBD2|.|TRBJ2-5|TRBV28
TGTGCCAGCAGTTTGGCTAGCGGGACTTTGGAGACCCAGTACTTC
CASSLASGTLETQYF
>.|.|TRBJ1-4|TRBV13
TGTGCCAGCAGCACGTTCGGGACAATTGAAAAACTGTTTTTT
CASSTFGTIEKLFF
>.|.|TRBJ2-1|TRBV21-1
TGTGCCAGCAGCACCTGGAGGTCGGTTTACAATGAGCAGTTCTTC
CASSTWRSVYNEQFF
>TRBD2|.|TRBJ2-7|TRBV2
TGTGCCAGCAGAGAACTAGCGGGAGGCTACGAGCAGTACTTC
CASRELAGGYEQYF
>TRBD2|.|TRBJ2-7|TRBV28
TGTGCCAGCAGTCTGGGGGGGGTTGAGGGCGAGCAGTACTTC
CASSLGGVEGEQYF
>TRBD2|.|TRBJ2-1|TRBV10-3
TGTGCCATCAGTGAGTCGTGGGTAGCGGGAGGAATCAACAATGAGCAGTTCTTC
CAISESWVAGGINNEQFF
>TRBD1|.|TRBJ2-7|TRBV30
TGTGCCTGGAGCGGGACAGGCAACTACGAGCAGTACTTC
CAWSGTGNYEQYF
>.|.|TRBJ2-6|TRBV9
TGTGCCAGCAGCGTCGGATGGGGAGCTGGGGCCAACGTCCTGACTTTC
CASSVGWGAGANVLTF
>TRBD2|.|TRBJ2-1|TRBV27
TGTGCCAGCAGTTTTGGGACTAGCGGCAACAATGAGCAGTTCTTC
CASSFGTSGNNEQFF
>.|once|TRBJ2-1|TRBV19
TGTGCCAGTAGTCCATTAAGGGGGGACGAAAGTGAGCAGTTCTTC
CASSPLRGDESEQFF
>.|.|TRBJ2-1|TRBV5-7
TGTGCCAGCAACTGGACAGATGGATGTGAGCAGTTCTTC
CASNWTDGCEQFF
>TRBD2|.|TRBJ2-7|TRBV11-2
TGTGCCAGCAGCTTGTCTAGCGGGAGTAGGTACGAGCAGTACTTC
CASSLSSGSRYEQYF
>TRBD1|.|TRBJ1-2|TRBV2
TGTGCCAGCAGTGAGGGGACAGCGGCAGATAACTATGGCTACACCTTC
CASSEGTAADNYGYTF
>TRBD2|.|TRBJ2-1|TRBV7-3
TGTGCCAGCAGACCCGGACTAGCGGGAAACAATGAGCAGTTCTTC
CASRPGLAGNNEQFF
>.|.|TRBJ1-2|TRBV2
TGTGCCAGCAGACCCGCTGATTATGGCTACACCTTC
CASRPADYGYTF
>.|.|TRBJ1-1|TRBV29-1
TGCAGCGTTGCCAGGGTCACAATGAACACTGAAGCTTTCTTT
CSVARVTMNTEAFF
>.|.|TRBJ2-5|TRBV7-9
TGTGCCAGCAGCGCGTCGCCATTGGAGACCCAGTACTTC
CASSASPLETQYF
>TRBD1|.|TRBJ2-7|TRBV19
TGTGCCAGTAGTATCTCCTGGACAGGTTCTTACGAGCAGTACTTC
CASSISWTGSYEQYF
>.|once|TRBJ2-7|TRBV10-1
TGCGCCAGCAGTGAGTCGGATATGACTGGCGAGCAGTACTTC
CASSESDMTGEQYF
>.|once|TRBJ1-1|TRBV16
TGTGCCAGCAGCCAATACGCGGGGAACACTGAAGCTTTCTTT
CASSQYAGNTEAFF
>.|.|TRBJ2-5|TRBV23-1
TGCGCCACCGTTGGTTGGTCGGAGACCCAGTACTTC
CATVGWSETQYF
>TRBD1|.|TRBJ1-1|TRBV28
TGTGCCACCAAAGGACAGGGGTACACTGAAGCTTTCTTT
CATKGQGYTEAFF
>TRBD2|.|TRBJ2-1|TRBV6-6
TGTGCCAGCAGTCCGGATCGCGGGAGGGCCTACAATGAGCAGTTCTTC
CASSPDRGRAYNEQFF
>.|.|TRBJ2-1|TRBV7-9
TGTGCCAGCAGCTTAGTCCCTAGCCATAATGAGCAGTTCTTC
CASSLVPSHNEQFF
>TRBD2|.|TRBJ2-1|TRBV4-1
TGCGCCAGCAGCCAAGACTTAGCGGGAGCGCCTCAGTTCTTC
CASSQDLAGAPQFF
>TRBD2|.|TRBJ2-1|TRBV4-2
TGTGCCAGCAGCCAACGAGGACCCTATAGCGGGTTATCCTCGGGTGAGCAGTTCTTC
CASSQRGPYSGLSSGEQFF
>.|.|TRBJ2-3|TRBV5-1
TGCGCCAGCAGCCCGGTATCGGCTTTTTCAGATACGCAGTATTTT
CASSPVSAFSDTQYF
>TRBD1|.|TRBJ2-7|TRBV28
TGTGCCAGCAGCCCGGGACAGGGCTACGAGCAGTACTTC
CASSPGQGYEQYF
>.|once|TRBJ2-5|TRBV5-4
TGTGCCAGCAGCTCCGAGGCCTCGGAGACCCAGTACTTC
CASSSEASETQYF
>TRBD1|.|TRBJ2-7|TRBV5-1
TGCGCCAGCAGCTTAAGGGGGCATCCCACCGAGCAGTACTTC
CASSLRGHPTEQYF
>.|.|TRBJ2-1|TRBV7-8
TGTGCCAGCAGCTTAGGGGACTTCCTTGACAATGAGCAGTTCTTC
CASSLGDFLDNEQFF
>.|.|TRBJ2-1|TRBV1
TGCACCAGCAGCCAATGGAGCGGTTTAGAGAGACTGCTCTACAATGAGCAGTTCTTC
CTSSQWSGLERLLYNEQFF
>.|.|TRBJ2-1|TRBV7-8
TGTGCCAGCAGCTTACTTAGCGGAAACAATGAGCAGTTCTTC
CASSLLSGNNEQFF
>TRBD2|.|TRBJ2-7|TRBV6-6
TGTGCCAGCAGTTACGCGGGACTAGGTGATTACGAGCAGTACTTC
CASSYAGLGDYEQYF
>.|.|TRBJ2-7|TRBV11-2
TGTGCCAGCAGCGACCTGGGTAGGGAGCAGTACTTC
CASSDLGREQYF
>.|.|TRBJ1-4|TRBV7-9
TGTGCCAGCAGCCCCACCGGGGGCCGACAAGAAAAACTGTTTTTT
CASSPTGGRQEKLFF
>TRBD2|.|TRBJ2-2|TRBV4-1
TGCGCCAGCAGCCAAGGAGGACTAGCGGGAGGAGGAGTTGCCGGGGAGCTGTTTTTT
CASSQGGLAGGGVAGELFF
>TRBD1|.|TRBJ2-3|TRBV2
TGTGCCAGCACCGGGACAGGGTCGAGAGATACGCAGTATTTT
CASTGTGSRDTQYF
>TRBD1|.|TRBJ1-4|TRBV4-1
TGCGCCAGCAGCCTTTTGACAGGGGTTTCAAGTGAAAAACTGTTTTTT
CASSLLTGVSSEKLFF
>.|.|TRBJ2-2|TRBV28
TGTGCCAGCAGCATCACAGGTACCGGGGAGCTGTTTTTT
CASSITGTGELFF
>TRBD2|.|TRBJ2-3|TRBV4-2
TGTGCCAGCAGCCTCCCTCTAGCGGGACGTACAGATACGCAGTATTTT
CASSLPLAGRTDTQYF
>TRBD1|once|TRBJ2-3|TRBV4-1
TGCGCCAGCAGCCACTATAGGGGGCTTAGGGCAGATACGCAGTATTTT
CASSHYRGLRADTQYF
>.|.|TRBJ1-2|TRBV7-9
TGTGCCAGCAGCCCAGAGGGAGGGGGAACGTATGGCTACACCTTC
CASSPEGGGTYGYTF
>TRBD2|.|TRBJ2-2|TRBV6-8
TGTGCCAGCGCACAAGCGGGAGGAAGCACCGGGGAGCTGTTTTTT
CASAQAGGSTGELFF
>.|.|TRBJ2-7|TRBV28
TGTGCCACCCACCTCCGAGGGGGTCCCCTCGAGCAGTACTTC
CATHLRGGPLEQYF
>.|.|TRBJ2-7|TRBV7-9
TGTGCTAGCAGCTTGGACCCCGGGGGTTACGAGCAGTACTTC
CASSLDPGGYEQYF
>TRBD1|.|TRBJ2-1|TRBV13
TGTGCCAGCAGCCAACGGACAGGGGGCGACGAGCAGTTCTTC
CASSQRTGGDEQFF
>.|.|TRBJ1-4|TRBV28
TGTGCCAGCAGTTCTCCGGACGCCGGGACGGGCGTGGGATTTTTTTTTGAAAAACTGTTTTTT
CASSSPDAGTGVGFFFEKLFF
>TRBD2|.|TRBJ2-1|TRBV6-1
TGTGCCAGCAGTGTTCTAGCGGTACTAGACAATGAGCAGTTCTTC
CASSVLAVLDNEQFF
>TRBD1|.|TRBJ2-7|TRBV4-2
TGTGCCAGCAGCTTGGGGGACAGTTCCTACGAGCAGTACTTC
CASSLGDSSYEQYF